Below, one T cell receptor beta chain is given with its context. The sample comes from a study of blood T cell repertoires in COVID-19. Per the study methods: Estimation of nucleated cell counts was performed using reference gene primer amplification. Clones were read by immunoSEQ multiplex PCR, and TCRdb kept only the in-frame ones, dropping some. That table is the source of V, J and clone size, and D and trimming were worked out from the DNA. The sample lists some 100,000 clones, approximately 86% seen once, with 10% in the top ten. Trimming shortened V by 5 bases and J by 4 bases, and 9 bases separated the two germline ends. The germline CDR1 and CDR2 sequences are KGHSH and LQKENI. The CDR3 runs 13 residues.

The chain is built from TRBV18 and TRBJ2-1; D gene uncertain. This receptor was identified in a man aged 50 or older with acute or convalescent COVID-19. Sequencing input: peripheral blood. The CDR3 DNA reads as TGTGCCAGCTCAGTCGGGTTGTACAATGAGCAGTTCTTC. This translates into CASSVGLYNEQFF. Full variable domain (remainder filled in from reference TRBV18 and TRBJ2-1): NAGVMQNPRHLVRRRGQEARLRCSPMKGHSHVYWYRQLPEEGLKFMVYLQKENIIDESGMPKERFSAEFPKEGPSILRIQQVVRGDSAAYFCASSVGLYNEQFFGPGTRLTVL.